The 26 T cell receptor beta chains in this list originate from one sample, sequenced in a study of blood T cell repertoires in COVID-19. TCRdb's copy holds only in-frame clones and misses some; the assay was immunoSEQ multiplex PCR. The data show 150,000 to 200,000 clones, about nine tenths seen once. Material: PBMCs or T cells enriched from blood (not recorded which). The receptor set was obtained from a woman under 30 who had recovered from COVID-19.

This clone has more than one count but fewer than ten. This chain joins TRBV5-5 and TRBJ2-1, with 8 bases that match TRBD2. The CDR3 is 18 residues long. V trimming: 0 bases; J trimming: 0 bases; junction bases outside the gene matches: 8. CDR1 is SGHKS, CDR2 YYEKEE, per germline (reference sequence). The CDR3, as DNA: TGTGCCAGCAGCTTGGGAGGGGGAAGCGGGAGCTCCTACAATGAGCAGTTCTTC. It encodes CASSLGGGSGSSYNEQFF.

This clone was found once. In DNA, the CDR3 is TGTGCCAGCAGCTTAGGGGCAGCAACTAATGAAAAACTGTTTTTT. It translates to CASSLGAATNEKLFF. This sequence joins TRBV13 and TRBJ1-4, with D uncertain. Germline assignment: CDR1 PRHDT and CDR2 FYEKMQ (reference sequence). Trimming removed 0 bases from V and 0 bases from J, with 5 bases in between. The CDR3 runs 15 residues. Full variable domain (outside the CDR3, taken from reference TRBV13 and TRBJ1-4): AAGVIQSPRHLIKEKRETATLKCYPIPRHDTVYWYQQGPGQDPQFLISFYEKMQSDKGSIPDRFSAQQFSDYHSELNMSSLELGDSALYFCASSLGAATNEKLFFGSGTQLSVL.

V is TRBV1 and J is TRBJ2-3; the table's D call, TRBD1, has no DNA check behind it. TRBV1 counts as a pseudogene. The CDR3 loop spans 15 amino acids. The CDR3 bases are TGCACCAGCAGCCAAGCGCAGGGGGTAGCCCGTACGCAGTATTTT. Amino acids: CTSSQAQGVARTQYF.

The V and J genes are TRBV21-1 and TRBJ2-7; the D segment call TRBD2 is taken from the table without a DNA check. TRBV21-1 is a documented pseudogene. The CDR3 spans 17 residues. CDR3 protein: CASNLRGTSGVYYEQYF. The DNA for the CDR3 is TGTGCCAGCAACCTTAGGGGGACTAGCGGGGTTTACTACGAGCAGTACTTC.

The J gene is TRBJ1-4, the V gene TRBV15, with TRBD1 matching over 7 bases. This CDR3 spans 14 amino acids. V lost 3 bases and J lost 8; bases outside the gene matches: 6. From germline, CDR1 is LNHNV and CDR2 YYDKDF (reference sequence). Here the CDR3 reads CATSRGTVNEKLFF. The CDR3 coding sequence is TGTGCCACCAGCAGGGGGACAGTAAACGAAAAACTGTTTTTT.

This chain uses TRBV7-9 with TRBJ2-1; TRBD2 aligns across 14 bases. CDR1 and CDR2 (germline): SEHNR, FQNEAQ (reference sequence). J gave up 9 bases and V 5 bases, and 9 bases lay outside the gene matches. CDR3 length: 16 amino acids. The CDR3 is CASSPGTSGRVVEQFF. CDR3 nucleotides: TGTGCCAGCAGCCCGGGGACTAGCGGGAGAGTCGTTGAGCAGTTCTTC.

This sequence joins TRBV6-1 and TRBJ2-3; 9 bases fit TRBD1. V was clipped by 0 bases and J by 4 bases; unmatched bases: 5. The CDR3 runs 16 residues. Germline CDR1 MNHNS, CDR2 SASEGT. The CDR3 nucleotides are TGTGCCAGCAGTGAAGCGGGGGGGACAGGGTCAGATACGCAGTATTTT. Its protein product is CASSEAGGTGSDTQYF.

The CDR3 here is CASSLRGGISYEQYF. In DNA, the CDR3 is TGTGCCAGCAGTTTAAGGGGGGGCATTTCCTACGAGCAGTACTTC. The V and J genes are TRBV28 and TRBJ2-7; TRBD2 might be the D (7 bases). This CDR3 has 15 residues. V lost 2 bases, J lost 1 base, and 12 bases lay in between. Germline lookup yields CDR1 MDHEN and CDR2 SYDVKM. Complete variable domain (other parts from reference TRBV28 and TRBJ2-7): DVKVTQSSRYLVKRTGEKVFLECVQDMDHENMFWYRQDPGLGLRLIYFSYDVKMKEKGDIPEGYSVSREKKERFSLILESASTNQTSMYLCASSLRGGISYEQYFGPGTRLTVT.

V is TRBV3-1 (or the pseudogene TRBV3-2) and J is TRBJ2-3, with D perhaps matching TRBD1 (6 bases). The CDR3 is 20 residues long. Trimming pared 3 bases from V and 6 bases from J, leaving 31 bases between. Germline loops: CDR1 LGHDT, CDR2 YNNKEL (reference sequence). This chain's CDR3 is CASSHPTPKNPTGSVDTQYF. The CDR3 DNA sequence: TGTGCCAGCAGCCATCCAACCCCAAAAAACCCTACAGGGTCTGTGGATACGCAGTATTTT.

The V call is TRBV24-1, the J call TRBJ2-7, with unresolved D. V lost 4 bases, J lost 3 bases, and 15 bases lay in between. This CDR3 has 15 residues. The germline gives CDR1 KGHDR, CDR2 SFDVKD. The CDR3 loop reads CATSDQSITNYEQYF. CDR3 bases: TGTGCCACCAGTGACCAATCCATCACTAACTACGAGCAGTACTTC.

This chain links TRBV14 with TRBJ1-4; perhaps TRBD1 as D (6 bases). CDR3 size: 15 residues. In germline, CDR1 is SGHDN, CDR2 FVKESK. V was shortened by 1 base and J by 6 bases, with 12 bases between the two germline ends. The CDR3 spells CASSQVRTVDEKLFF. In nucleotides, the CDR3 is TGTGCCAGCAGCCAAGTCCGGACAGTAGATGAAAAACTGTTTTTT. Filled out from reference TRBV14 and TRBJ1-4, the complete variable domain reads EAGVTQFPSHSVIEKGQTVTLRCDPISGHDNLYWYRRVMGKEIKFLLHFVKESKQDESGMPNNRFLAERTGGTYSTLKVQPAELEDSGVYFCASSQVRTVDEKLFFGSGTQLSVL.

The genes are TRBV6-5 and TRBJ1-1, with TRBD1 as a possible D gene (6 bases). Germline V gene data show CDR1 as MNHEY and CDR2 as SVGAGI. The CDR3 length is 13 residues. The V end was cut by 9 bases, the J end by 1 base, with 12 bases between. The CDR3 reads CASGGQANTEAFF. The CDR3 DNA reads TGTGCCAGTGGGGGACAAGCGAACACTGAAGCTTTCTTT.

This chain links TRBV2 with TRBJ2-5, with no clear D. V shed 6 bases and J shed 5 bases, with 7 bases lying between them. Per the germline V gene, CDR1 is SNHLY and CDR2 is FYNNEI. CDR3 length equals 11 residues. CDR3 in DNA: TGTGCCAGCAGAAAGGAGGAGACCCAGTACTTC. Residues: CASRKEETQYF.

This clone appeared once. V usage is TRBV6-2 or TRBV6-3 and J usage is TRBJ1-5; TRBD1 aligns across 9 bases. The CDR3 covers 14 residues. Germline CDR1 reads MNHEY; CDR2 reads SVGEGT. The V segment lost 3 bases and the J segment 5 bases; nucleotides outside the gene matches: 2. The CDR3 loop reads CASSYTGGDQPQHF. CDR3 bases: TGTGCCAGCAGTTATACAGGGGGCGATCAGCCCCAGCATTTT.

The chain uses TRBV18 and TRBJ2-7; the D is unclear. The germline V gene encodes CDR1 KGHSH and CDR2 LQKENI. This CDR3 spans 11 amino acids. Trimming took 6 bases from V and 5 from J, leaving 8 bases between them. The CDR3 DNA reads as TGTGCCAGCTCCCGTGAGAACGAGCAGTACTTC. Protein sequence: CASSRENEQYF. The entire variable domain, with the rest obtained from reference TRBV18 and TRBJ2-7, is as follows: NAGVMQNPRHLVRRRGQEARLRCSPMKGHSHVYWYRQLPEEGLKFMVYLQKENIIDESGMPKERFSAEFPKEGPSILRIQQVVRGDSAAYFCASSRENEQYFGPGTRLTVT.

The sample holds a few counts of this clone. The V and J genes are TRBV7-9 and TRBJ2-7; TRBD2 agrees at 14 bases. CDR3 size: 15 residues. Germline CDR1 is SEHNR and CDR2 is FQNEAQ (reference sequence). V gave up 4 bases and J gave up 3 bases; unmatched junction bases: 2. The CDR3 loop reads CASSYGLAGGYEQYF. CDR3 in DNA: TGTGCCAGCAGCTACGGACTAGCGGGGGGCTACGAGCAGTACTTC.

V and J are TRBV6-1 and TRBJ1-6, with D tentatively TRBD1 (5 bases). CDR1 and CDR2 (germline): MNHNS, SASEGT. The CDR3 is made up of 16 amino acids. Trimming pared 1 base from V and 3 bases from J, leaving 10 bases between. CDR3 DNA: TGTGCCAGCAGTGAAGTTGGGGCTGGCTATAATTCACCCCTCCACTTT. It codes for CASSEVGAGYNSPLHF.

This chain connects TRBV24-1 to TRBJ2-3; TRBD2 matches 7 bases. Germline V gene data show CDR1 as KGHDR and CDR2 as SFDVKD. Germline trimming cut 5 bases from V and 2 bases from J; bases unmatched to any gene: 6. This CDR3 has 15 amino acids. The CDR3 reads CATSAREEDTDTQYF. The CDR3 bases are TGTGCCACCAGTGCTCGGGAGGAGGACACAGATACGCAGTATTTT.

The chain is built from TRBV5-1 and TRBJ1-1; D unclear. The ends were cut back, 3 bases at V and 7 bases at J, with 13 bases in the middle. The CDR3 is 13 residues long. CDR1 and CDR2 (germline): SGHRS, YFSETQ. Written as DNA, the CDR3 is TGCGCCAGCAGCTCCGAGGTTTCATTTGAAGCTTTCTTT. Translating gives CASSSEVSFEAFF.

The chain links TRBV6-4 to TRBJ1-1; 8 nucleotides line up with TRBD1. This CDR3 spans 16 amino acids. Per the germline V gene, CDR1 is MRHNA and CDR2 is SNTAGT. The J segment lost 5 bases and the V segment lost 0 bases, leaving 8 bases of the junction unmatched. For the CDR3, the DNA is TGTGCCAGCAGTGACTCCCCCGACAGGGGAGGGACTGAAGCTTTCTTT. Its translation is CASSDSPDRGGTEAFF.

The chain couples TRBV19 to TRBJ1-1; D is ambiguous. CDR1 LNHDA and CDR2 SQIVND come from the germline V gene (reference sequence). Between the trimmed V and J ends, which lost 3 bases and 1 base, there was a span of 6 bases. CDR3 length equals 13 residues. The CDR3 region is CASSITRNTEAFF. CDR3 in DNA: TGTGCCAGTAGTATTACGAGGAACACTGAAGCTTTCTTT.

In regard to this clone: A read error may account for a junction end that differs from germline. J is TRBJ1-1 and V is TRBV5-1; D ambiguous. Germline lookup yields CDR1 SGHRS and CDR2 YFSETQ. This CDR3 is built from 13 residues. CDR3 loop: CASSPGSGGKSLF. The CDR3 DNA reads TGCGCCAGCAGCCCAGGCTCCGGCGGGAAGAGTCTCTTT.

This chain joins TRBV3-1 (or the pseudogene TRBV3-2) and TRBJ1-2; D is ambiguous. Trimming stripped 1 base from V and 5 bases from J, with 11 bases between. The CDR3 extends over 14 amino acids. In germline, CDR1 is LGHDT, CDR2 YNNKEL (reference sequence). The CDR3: CASSQVYRGYGYTF. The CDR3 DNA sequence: TGTGCCAGCAGCCAAGTTTATCGGGGTTATGGCTACACCTTC.

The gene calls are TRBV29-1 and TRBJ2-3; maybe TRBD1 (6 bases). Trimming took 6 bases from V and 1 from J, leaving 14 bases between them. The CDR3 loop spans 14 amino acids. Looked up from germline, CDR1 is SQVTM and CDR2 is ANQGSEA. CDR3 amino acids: CSVHRVGGTDTQYF. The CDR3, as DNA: TGCAGCGTACACAGGGTAGGCGGCACAGATACGCAGTATTTT.

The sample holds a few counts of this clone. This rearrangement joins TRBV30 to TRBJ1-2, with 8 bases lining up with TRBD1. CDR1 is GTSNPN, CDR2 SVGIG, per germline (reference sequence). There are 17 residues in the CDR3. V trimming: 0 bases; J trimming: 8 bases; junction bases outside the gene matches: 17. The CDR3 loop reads CAWSVRLVAGGYVGYTF. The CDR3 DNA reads TGTGCCTGGAGTGTACGATTGGTGGCAGGGGGCTATGTGGGCTACACCTTC.

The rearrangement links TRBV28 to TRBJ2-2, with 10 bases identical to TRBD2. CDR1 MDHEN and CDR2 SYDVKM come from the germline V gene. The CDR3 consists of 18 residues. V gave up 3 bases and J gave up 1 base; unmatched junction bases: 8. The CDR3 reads CASSFGLAGELNTGELFF. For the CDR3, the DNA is TGTGCCAGCAGTTTCGGGCTAGCGGGGGAGTTGAACACCGGGGAGCTGTTTTTT.